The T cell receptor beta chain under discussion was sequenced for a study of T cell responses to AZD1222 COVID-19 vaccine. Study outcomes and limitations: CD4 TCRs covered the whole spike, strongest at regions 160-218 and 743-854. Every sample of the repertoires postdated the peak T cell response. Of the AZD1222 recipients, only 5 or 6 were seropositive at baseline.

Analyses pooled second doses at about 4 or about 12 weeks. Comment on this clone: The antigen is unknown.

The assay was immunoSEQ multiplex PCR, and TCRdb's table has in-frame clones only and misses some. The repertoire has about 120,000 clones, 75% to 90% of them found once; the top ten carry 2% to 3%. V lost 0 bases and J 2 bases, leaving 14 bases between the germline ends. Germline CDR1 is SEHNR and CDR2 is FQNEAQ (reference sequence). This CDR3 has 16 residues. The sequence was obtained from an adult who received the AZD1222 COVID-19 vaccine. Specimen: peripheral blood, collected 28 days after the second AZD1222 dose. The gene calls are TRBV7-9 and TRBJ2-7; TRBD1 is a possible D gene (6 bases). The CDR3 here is CASSLAGTSSTYEQYF. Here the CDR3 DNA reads TGTGCCAGCAGCTTAGCGGGGACAAGTAGTACCTACGAGCAGTACTTC.